This T cell receptor beta chain was sequenced in a study of cytomegalovirus exposure and HLA in healthy donors. The study's findings and limits: Specificity for CMV antigens was confirmed in vitro for three of the CMV-associated chains. The classifier, whose performance was assessed in both the original and validation cohorts, reportedly diagnosed cytomegalovirus status with high specificity and sensitivity.

This table comes from immunoSEQ multiplex PCR, and its TCRdb copy is limited to in-frame clones, with some not included. The sample shows 55,000 to 65,000 clones, 85% to 95% of them seen only once. Concerning this clone itself: The antigen remains unidentified.

The V gene end was trimmed by 0 bases and the J gene end by 3 bases; junction bases not matched to a gene: 10. Germline assignment: CDR1 SEHNR and CDR2 FQNEAQ (reference sequence). This CDR3 comprises 18 residues. This clonotype originated in a woman in her late teens or twenties in good health and CMV-seropositive. The sample comprised PBMCs. This rearrangement joins TRBV7-9 to TRBJ2-2; 7 bases align to TRBD1. CDR3 residues: CASSLATLTGFYTGELFF. The CDR3 DNA reads TGTGCCAGCAGCTTAGCTACCTTGACAGGGTTTTACACCGGGGAGCTGTTTTTT.